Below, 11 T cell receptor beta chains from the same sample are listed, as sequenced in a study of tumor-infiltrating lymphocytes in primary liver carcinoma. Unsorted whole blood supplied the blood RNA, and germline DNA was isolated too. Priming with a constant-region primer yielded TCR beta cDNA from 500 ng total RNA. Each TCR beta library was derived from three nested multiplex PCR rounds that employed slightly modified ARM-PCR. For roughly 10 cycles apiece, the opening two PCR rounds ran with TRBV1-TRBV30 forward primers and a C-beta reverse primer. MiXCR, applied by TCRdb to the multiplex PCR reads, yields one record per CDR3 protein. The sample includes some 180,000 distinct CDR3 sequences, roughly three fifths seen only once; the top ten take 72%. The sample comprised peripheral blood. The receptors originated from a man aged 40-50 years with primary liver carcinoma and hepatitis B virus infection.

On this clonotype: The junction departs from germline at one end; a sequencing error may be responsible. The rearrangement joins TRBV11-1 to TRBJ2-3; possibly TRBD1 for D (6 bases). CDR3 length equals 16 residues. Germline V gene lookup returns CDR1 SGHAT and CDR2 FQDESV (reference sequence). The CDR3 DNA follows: TGTGCCAGCAGCATCCGGACAGCGTGGGACACAGATACGCTGTATTTT. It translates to CASSIRTAWDTDTLYF.

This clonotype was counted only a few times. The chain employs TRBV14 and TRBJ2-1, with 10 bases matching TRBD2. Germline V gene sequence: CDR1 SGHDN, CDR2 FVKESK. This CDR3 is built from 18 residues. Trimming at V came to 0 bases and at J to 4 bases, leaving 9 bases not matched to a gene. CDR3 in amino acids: CASSQDSTSGYTYNEQFF. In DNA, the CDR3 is TGTGCCAGCAGCCAAGATTCGACTAGCGGGTACACTTACAATGAGCAGTTCTTC. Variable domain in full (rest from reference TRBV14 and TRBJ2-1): EAGVTQFPSHSVIEKGQTVTLRCDPISGHDNLYWYRRVMGKEIKFLLHFVKESKQDESGMPNNRFLAERTGGTYSTLKVQPAELEDSGVYFCASSQDSTSGYTYNEQFFGPGTRLTVL.

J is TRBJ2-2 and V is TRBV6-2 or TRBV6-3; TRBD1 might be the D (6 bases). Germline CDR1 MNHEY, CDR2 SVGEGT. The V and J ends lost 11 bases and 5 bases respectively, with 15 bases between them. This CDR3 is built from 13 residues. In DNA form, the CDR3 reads TGTGCCGGGGGCGGGCCACGAACCGGGGAGCTGTTTTTT. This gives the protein CAGGGPRTGELFF.

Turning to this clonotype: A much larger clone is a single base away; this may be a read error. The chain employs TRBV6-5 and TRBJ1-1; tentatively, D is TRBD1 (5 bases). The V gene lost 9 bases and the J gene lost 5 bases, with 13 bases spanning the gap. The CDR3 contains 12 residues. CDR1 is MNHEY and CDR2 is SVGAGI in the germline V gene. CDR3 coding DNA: TGTGCCAGAGGGGACCCCGGGACTGAAGCTTTCTTT. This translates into CARGDPGTEAFF.

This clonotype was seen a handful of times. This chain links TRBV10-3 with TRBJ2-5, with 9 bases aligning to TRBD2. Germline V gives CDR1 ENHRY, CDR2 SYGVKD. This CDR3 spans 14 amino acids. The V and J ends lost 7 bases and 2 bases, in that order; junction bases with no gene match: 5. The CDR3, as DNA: TGTGCCATCACCCGACTAGCGGATCAAGAGACCCAGTACTTC. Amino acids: CAITRLADQETQYF.

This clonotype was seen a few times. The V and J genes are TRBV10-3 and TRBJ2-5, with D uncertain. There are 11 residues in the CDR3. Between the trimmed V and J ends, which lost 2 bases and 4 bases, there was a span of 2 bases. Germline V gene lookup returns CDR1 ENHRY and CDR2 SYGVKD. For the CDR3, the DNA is TGTGCCATCAGTGAGAGAGAGACCCAGTACTTC. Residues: CAISERETQYF.

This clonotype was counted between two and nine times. CDR3 amino acids: CLSGGAYNEQFF. The CDR3 nucleotides read TGTCTGTCGGGAGGTGCGTACAATGAGCAGTTCTTC. The chain uses TRBV7-9 and TRBJ2-1, with TRBD2 identical over 7 bases. This CDR3 region has 12 residues. Per germline, CDR1 SEHNR and CDR2 FQNEAQ (reference sequence).

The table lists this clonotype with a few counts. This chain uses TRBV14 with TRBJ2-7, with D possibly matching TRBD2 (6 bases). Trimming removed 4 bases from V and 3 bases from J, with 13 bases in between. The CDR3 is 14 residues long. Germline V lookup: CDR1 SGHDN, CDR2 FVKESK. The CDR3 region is CASSRRGEGYEQYF. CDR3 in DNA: TGTGCCAGCAGCCGGCGGGGAGAGGGCTACGAGCAGTACTTC. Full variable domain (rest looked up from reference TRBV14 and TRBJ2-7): EAGVTQFPSHSVIEKGQTVTLRCDPISGHDNLYWYRRVMGKEIKFLLHFVKESKQDESGMPNNRFLAERTGGTYSTLKVQPAELEDSGVYFCASSRRGEGYEQYFGPGTRLTVT.

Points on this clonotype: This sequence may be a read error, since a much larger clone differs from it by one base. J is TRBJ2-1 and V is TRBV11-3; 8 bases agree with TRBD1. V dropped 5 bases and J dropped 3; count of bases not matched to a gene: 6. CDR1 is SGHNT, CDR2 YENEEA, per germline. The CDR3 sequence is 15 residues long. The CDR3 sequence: CASSPTGVGYNEQFF. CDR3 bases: TGTGCCAGCAGCCCGACAGGGGTGGGCTACAATGAGCAGTTCTTC.

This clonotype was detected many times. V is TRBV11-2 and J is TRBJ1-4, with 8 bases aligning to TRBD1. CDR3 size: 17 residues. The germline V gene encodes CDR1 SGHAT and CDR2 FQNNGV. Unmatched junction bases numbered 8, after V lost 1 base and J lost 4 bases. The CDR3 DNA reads TGTGCCAGCAGCTTAGTTTCGCAGGGGGCTGGTAATGAAAAACTGTTTTTT. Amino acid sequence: CASSLVSQGAGNEKLFF.

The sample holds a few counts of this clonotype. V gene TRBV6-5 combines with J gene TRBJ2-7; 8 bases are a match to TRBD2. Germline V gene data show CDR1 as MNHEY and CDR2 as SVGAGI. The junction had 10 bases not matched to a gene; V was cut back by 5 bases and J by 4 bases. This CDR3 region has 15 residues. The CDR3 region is CASSHGGAGVYEQYF. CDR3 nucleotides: TGTGCCAGCAGTCACGGCGGAGCGGGAGTATACGAGCAGTACTTC.